This T cell receptor beta chain stems from a study of technical replicates of blood from a few donors. This CDR3 is 13 amino acids long. Germline V gives CDR1 SEHNR, CDR2 FQNEAQ (reference sequence). With 5 bases removed from V and 4 bases from J, the gap between germline ends came to 9 bases. The method was immunoSEQ multiplex PCR; TCRdb's version includes in-frame clones alone and lacks a portion of them. The sample lists approximately 50,000 clones, about 82% occurring once. The sequencing input was PBMCs. This TCR was sampled from a human donor in good health. Some clones in this sample may be carry-over from other donors' samples. V is TRBV7-9 and J is TRBJ2-1, with a possible D match to TRBD2 (5 bases). The DNA of the CDR3 is TGTGCCAGCAGCACCGGGAAATACAATGAGCAGTTCTTC. Translating gives CASSTGKYNEQFF.